One and the same sample provided the 13 T cell receptor beta chains below, sequenced in a study of blood T cell repertoires in COVID-19. Profiled with immunoSEQ multiplex PCR; TCRdb holds only in-frame clones, not every one. The sample holds some 120,000 clones, 85% seen once. Sequences were obtained from peripheral blood. The source of these receptors is an elderly man with active or convalescent COVID-19.

The J gene is TRBJ2-5, the V gene TRBV24-1; 7 bases line up with TRBD2. This CDR3 has 15 amino acids. J was trimmed by 2 bases and V by 3 bases; bases with no gene match: 5. Per germline, CDR1 KGHDR and CDR2 SFDVKD. The CDR3 reads CATSDPGLPQETQYF. DNA for the CDR3: TGTGCCACCAGTGATCCGGGACTACCTCAAGAGACCCAGTACTTC.

This clone was recorded a few times. This sample also contains other DNA sequences that code for the same CDR3. The chain recombines TRBV30 with TRBJ2-3, with D possibly being TRBD2 (6 bases). The ends were cut back, 5 bases at V and 5 bases at J, with 17 bases in the middle. Looked up from germline, CDR1 is GTSNPN and CDR2 is SVGIG (reference sequence). CDR3 length: 14 amino acids. This chain's CDR3 is CAWGAPGEVDTQYF. In DNA form, the CDR3 reads TGTGCCTGGGGGGCCCCCGGGGAGGTAGATACGCAGTATTTT. Full variable domain (outside the CDR3, taken from reference TRBV30 and TRBJ2-3): SQTIHQWPATLVQPVGSPLSLECTVEGTSNPNLYWYRQAAGRGLQLLFYSVGIGQISSEVPQNLSASRPQDRQFILSSKKLLLSDSGFYLCAWGAPGEVDTQYFGPGTRLTVL.

The chain is built from TRBV7-2 and TRBJ1-6, with TRBD1 matching over 7 bases. Germline V CDR1 and CDR2: SGHTA, FQGNSA. The CDR3 sequence is 16 residues long. V trimming: 2 bases; J trimming: 9 bases; junction bases outside the gene matches: 10. In DNA, the CDR3 is TGTGCCAGCAGCTTAAGGATGACAGGGACCGGTTCACCCCTCCACTTT. This sequence encodes CASSLRMTGTGSPLHF.

The chain is built from TRBV7-8 and TRBJ2-5; D possibly corresponds to TRBD1 (5 bases). The germline V gene encodes CDR1 SGHVS and CDR2 FQNEAQ. V was shortened by 1 base and J by 2 bases, with 14 bases between the two germline ends. The CDR3 has 16 residues. The CDR3 loop is CASSLGAGQGQETQYF. The CDR3 bases are TGTGCCAGCAGCTTAGGGGCCGGGCAGGGTCAAGAGACCCAGTACTTC.

This chain joins TRBV5-5 and TRBJ2-1; possibly TRBD1 for D (6 bases). The V and J ends lost 5 bases and 0 bases respectively, with 12 bases between them. Germline V lookup: CDR1 SGHKS, CDR2 YYEKEE (reference sequence). CDR3 length equals 15 residues. The CDR3 protein is CASSPQGTSYNEQFF. CDR3 DNA: TGTGCCAGCAGTCCTCAGGGGACCTCCTACAATGAGCAGTTCTTC.

The rearrangement joins TRBV7-3 to TRBJ2-3; TRBD2 agrees at 7 bases. The CDR3 is made up of 16 amino acids. J was trimmed by 5 bases and V by 5 bases; bases with no gene match: 13. CDR1 SGHTA and CDR2 FQGTGA come from the germline V gene. As DNA, the CDR3 is TGTGCCAGCAGCCATTCTTTAGCGGGTGGGCGAGATACGCAGTATTTT. Protein: CASSHSLAGGRDTQYF.

The CDR3 protein is CASSLYRGLNYGYTF. The DNA for the CDR3 is TGCGCCAGCAGCTTGTACAGGGGGTTAAATTATGGCTACACCTTC. The V gene is TRBV5-1, the J gene TRBJ1-2; TRBD1 aligns across 8 bases. The V gene end was trimmed by 1 base and the J gene end by 5 bases; junction bases not matched to a gene: 7. The CDR3 runs to 15 residues. Germline CDR1 and CDR2: SGHRS and YFSETQ.

This chain joins TRBV19 and TRBJ1-5; D might be TRBD1 (5 bases). From germline, CDR1 is LNHDA and CDR2 SQIVND (reference sequence). This CDR3 contains 13 residues. The ends were cut back, 5 bases at V and 4 bases at J, with 9 bases in the middle. DNA of the CDR3: TGTGCCAGTAGTGAGGGGAGGAATCAGCCCCAGCATTTT. It specifies CASSEGRNQPQHF. The full variable domain, its missing parts supplied by reference TRBV19 and TRBJ1-5, is DGGITQSPKYLFRKEGQNVTLSCEQNLNHDAMYWYRQDPGQGLRLIYYSQIVNDFQKGDIAEGYSVSREKKESFPLTVTSAQKNPTAFYLCASSEGRNQPQHFGDGTRLSIL.

V usage is TRBV4-3 and J usage is TRBJ2-7, with a possible D match to TRBD1 (7 bases). Germline CDR1 is LGHNA and CDR2 is YSLEER. CDR3 length: 16 amino acids. V was pared by 0 bases and J by 4 bases, with 16 bases between. This chain's CDR3 is CASSQDLRQGGYEQYF. In nucleotides, the CDR3 is TGCGCCAGCAGCCAAGATCTTAGGCAGGGGGGTTACGAGCAGTACTTC.

The chain is built from TRBV6-5 and TRBJ2-1; 8 nucleotides line up with TRBD2. Trimming took 7 bases from V and 9 from J; bases not matched to a gene: 14. Germline loops: CDR1 MNHEY, CDR2 SVGAGI. This CDR3 spans 15 amino acids. This chain's CDR3 is CASIPTRSGASEQFF. The CDR3 nucleotides are TGTGCCAGCATCCCGACGCGTAGCGGGGCAAGTGAGCAGTTCTTC.

This rearrangement joins TRBV5-1 to TRBJ1-6; D gene ambiguous. The CDR3 contains 14 residues. Between the trimmed V and J ends, which lost 7 bases and 0 bases, there was a span of 8 bases. Germline CDR1 reads SGHRS; CDR2 reads YFSETQ. CDR3 sequence reads: CASRVSSYNSPLHF. DNA for the CDR3: TGCGCCAGCCGGGTGAGCTCCTATAATTCACCCCTCCACTTT.

V is TRBV24-1 and J is TRBJ2-5; D may be TRBD2 (6 bases). Trimming left V 2 bases short and J 5 bases short, with 20 bases between. The germline CDR1 and CDR2 sequences are KGHDR and SFDVKD. This CDR3 is 17 amino acids long. The CDR3 nucleotides are TGTGCCACCAGTGATTACGTGGGCAGGACCGGAGGGGAGACCCAGTACTTC. Encoded protein: CATSDYVGRTGGETQYF.

The rearrangement joins TRBV7-3 to TRBJ1-2; TRBD1 matches 11 bases. Per germline, CDR1 SGHTA and CDR2 FQGTGA. After removal of 5 bases from V and 2 bases from J, the junction contained 4 bases not matched to a gene. The CDR3 covers 15 residues. In nucleotides, the CDR3 is TGTGCCAGCAGCGATGGGACAGGGGGAAACTATGGCTACACCTTC. Residues: CASSDGTGGNYGYTF.